This T cell receptor (beta chain) was captured in a study of monozygotic twins with inflammatory bowel disease (dated by TCRdb to about 2019). With regard to the full study: The full study comprised around 28 monozygotic twin pairs: nine German pairs (four IBD-concordant, five IBD-discordant) and 19 IBD-discordant Danish pairs. Each individual had, on average, about 151 000 unique TCRalpha sequences and 181 000 unique TCRbeta sequences available for analysis. The search for disease-associated traits relied mainly on comparing, within discordant pairs, IBD patients with their genetically identical healthy co-twins. Points the paper makes about the study in general: TCRbeta repertoire diversity, by inverse Simpson index, was decreased in IBD patients compared with their healthy co-twins. Background noise and inter-individual variability may have been introduced into the repertoires by the differing immunosuppressive treatments among patients. IBD patients shared fewer clonotypes with other individuals than healthy twins did, most markedly in patients showing signs of disease activity. No difference in repertoire similarity was observed between concordant and discordant twins, possibly owing to limited statistical power. No single strong signal or clonotype linked to IBD turned up in the results, so the idea that one exists was not supported. Distinction between different T cell subtypes could not be achieved in the analysis.

A word on this clonotype: Its antigen is not yet known.

The CDR3 starts with the cysteine, ends with the phenylalanine, and has 17 residues. DNA was not recorded. Looking up the germline V gene yields CDR1 MDHEN and CDR2 SYDVKM. Library construction relied on 5' RACE. Each TCR library was prepared from about 3,400 ng of total RNA. For each sample, cDNA synthesis with SMARTScribe reverse transcriptase was split into eight separate reactions. During cDNA synthesis, unique molecular identifiers containing a 6-nucleotide sample barcode were introduced by template switching. TCRalpha and TCRbeta cDNA was amplified by two nested PCRs of 16 and 9 cycles, with bead purification after each PCR. Before amplification, the cDNA was both treated with uracil DNA-glycosylase and purified with the QIAquick PCR purification kit. The second PCR was the step at which Illumina TruSeq-compatible adapters and sample-specific barcodes were added. Library quality and concentration were checked on TapeStation and Qubit, and libraries were pooled at approximately 4.7 ng each. The pooled libraries were sequenced with 2 x 100 bp reads and custom sequencing primers on an Illumina HiSeq2500 single-index Rapid Run. Under the source paper's analysis protocol: MiGEC version 1.2.6 was used for UMI-based consensus assembly, which corrected PCR and sequencing errors. MiXCR version 2.1.1 was used to carry out V(D)J alignment, clonotype assembly and CDR3 extraction. To normalise gene usage, clonotype sharing and MAIT/NKT TCR abundance, the top 1000, 10 000 and 20 000 clonotypes in each sample were analysed. After downsampling to 27 000 UMIs, diversity was calculated as the inverse Simpson index using the vegan R package. Paired Mann-Whitney U tests were applied to discordant twin pairs, with Benjamini-Hochberg correction for multiple testing. Reprocessed by TCRdb, the reads give a single entry per CDR3 protein sequence, without DNA. The V and J calls were not made by the authors but by TCRdb's processing. The table for this sample lists 300,000 to 350,000 distinct CDR3 sequences. The ten top clones hold approximately 2% of the sample.

From each donor, a roughly 2.3 ml peripheral blood sample was collected into PAXgene tubes and stored at -80 degrees C. Without any T cell sorting, total RNA was extracted from whole blood using the PAXgene blood miRNA kit on an automated QIAcube. Peripheral blood from monozygotic twin pairs who were concordant or discordant for inflammatory bowel disease underwent deep TCRalpha and TCRbeta repertoire profiling using unique molecular barcoding. Smoking habits were recorded for all twin pairs, with individuals classified as current, former or never smokers. The chain is made from TRBV28 and TRBJ2-1; the TCRdb D gene call, TRBD1, has no DNA to confirm it. The specimen was blood. This sequence originates from a human donor with ulcerative colitis or Crohn's disease, or a healthy co-twin of an affected twin (not recorded which). The CDR3 protein sequence reads: CASSLWGGQGSNNEQFF.